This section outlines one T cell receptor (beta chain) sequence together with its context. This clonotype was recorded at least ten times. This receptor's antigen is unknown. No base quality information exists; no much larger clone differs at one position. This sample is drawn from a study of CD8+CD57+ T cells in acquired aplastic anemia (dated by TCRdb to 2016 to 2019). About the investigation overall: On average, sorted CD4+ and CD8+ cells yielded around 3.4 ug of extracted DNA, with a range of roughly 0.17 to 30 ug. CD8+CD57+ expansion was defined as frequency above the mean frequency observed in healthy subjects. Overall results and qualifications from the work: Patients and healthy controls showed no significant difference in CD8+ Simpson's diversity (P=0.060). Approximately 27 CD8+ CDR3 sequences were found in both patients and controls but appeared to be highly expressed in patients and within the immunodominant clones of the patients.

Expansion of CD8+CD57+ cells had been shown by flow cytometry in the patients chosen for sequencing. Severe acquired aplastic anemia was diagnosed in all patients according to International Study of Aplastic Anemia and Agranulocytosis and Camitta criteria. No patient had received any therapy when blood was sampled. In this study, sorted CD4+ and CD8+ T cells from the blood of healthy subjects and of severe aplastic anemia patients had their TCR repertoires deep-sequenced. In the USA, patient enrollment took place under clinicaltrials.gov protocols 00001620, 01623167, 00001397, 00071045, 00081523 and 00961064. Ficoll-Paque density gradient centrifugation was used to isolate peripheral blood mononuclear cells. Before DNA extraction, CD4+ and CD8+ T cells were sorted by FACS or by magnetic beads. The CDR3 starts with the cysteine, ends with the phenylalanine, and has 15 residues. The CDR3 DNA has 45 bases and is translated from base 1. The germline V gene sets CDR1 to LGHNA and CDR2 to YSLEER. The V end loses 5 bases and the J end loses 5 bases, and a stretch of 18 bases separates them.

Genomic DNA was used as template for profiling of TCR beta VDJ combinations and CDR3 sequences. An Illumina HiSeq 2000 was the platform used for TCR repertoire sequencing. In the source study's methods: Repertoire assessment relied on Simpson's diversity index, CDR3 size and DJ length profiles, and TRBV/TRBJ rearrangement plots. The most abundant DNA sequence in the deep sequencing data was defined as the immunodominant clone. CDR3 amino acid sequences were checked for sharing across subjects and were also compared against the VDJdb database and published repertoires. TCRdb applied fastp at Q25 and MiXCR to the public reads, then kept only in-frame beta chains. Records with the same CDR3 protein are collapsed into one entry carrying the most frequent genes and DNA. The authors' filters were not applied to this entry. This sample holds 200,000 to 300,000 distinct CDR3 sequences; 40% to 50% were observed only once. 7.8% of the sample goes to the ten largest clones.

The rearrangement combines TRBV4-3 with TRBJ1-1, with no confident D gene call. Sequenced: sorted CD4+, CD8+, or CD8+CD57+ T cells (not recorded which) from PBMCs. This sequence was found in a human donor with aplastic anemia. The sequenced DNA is TGCGCCAGCAGCGTAGGGCTGGGTTTTGAGACTGAAGCTTTCTTT. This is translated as CASSVGLGFETEAFF.